The sequence of this TCR beta chain was determined in a study of T cells in Graves' hyperthyroidism and ophthalmopathy. The overall study: The initial diagnosis was the point when peripheral blood was collected, ahead of any treatment.

The V gene end was trimmed by 3 bases and the J gene end by 3 bases; junction bases not matched to a gene: 8. Germline CDR1 is DFQATT and CDR2 is SNEGSKA (reference sequence). The CDR3 is made up of 14 amino acids. Amplified regions were TCR beta CDR3 sequences from RNA transcripts. HTBI primers were the set used in a first-round RT-PCR of the TCR CDR3. TCRdb reanalysed the multiplex PCR reads using MiXCR and keeps one entry per CDR3 protein. The sample includes hundreds of thousands of distinct CDR3 sequences, about 14% of them seen just once. Clinical symptoms, serum thyroxine, TRAb, thyroid ultrasound and orbital computed tomography informed diagnoses.

V usage is TRBV20-1 and J usage is TRBJ2-7; 7 nucleotides match TRBD2. Material for sequencing was blood. The receptor comes from a man aged 18 to 35 with Graves' ophthalmopathy. As DNA, the CDR3 is TGCAGTGCTAGGCCCCCGGCTAGCGGCTACGAGCAGTACTTC. The encoded protein is CSARPPASGYEQYF.